This T cell receptor beta chain was recovered during a study of T cell changes during pregnancy in multiple sclerosis. The repertoire was sequenced with immunoSEQ multiplex PCR; TCRdb's copy has only in-frame clones and lacks some. The sample yields 45,000 to 60,000 clones, 92% seen once. CDR1 is MNHEY and CDR2 is SVGAGI in the germline V gene. Trimming stripped 5 bases from V and 7 bases from J, with 14 bases between. The CDR3 runs 14 residues. This clonotype originated in a female donor with multiple sclerosis, enrolled in a pregnancy study. This chain uses TRBV6-5 with TRBJ2-2; no firm D call. The specimen was CD4+ T cells from peripheral blood mononuclear cells, collected in the third trimester of pregnancy. CDR3 sequence reads: CASSSPRGRGELFF. For the CDR3, the DNA is TGTGCCAGCAGTAGCCCCCGTGGTCGCGGGGAGCTGTTTTTT.